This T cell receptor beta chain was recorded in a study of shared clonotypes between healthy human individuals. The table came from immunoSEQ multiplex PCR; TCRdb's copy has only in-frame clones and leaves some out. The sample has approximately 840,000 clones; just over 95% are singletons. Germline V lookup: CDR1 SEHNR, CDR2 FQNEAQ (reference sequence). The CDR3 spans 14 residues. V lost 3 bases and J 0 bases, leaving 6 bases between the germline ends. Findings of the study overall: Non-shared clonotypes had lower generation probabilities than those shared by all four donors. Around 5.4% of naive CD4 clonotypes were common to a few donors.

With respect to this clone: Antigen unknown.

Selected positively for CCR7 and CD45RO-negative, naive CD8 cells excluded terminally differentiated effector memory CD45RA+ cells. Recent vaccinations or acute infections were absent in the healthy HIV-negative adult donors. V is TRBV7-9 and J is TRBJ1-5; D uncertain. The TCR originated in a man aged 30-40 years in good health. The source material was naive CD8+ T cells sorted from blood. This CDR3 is CASSFENSNQPQHF. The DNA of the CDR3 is TGTGCCAGCAGCTTTGAGAATAGCAATCAGCCCCAGCATTTT.